This is a list of T cell receptor beta chains from one sample in a study of T cells in Graves' hyperthyroidism and ophthalmopathy. TCRdb fed the multiplex PCR reads into MiXCR, producing one record per CDR3 protein. The repertoire holds a few hundred thousand distinct CDR3 sequences, with 46% as singletons. The sequencing input was peripheral blood or thyroid tissue (not recorded which). These receptors originate from an adult woman with Graves' disease, either hyperthyroidism or ophthalmopathy (not recorded which). Each CDR3 is given with its conserved first and last residue. The D gene is left open where the match is weak. Clone size is stated in some rows and not others, as once, few, many or a class when expanded.

V gene,J gene,D gene,clone size,CDR3 protein,CDR3 DNA
TRBV15,TRBJ2-7,TRBD2,NA,CATSRGRLAGAYEQYF,TGTGCCACCAGCAGAGGAAGACTAGCGGGTGCCTACGAGCAGTACTTC
TRBV11-2,TRBJ2-5,TRBD1,NA,CASSFWGSGTGIETQYF,TGTGCCAGCAGCTTTTGGGGATCCGGGACAGGGATCGAGACCCAGTACTTC
TRBV7-2,TRBJ1-1,TRBD1,NA,CASSLAEPGQGDTEAFF,TGTGCCAGCAGCTTAGCTGAACCGGGACAGGGGGACACTGAAGCTTTCTTT
TRBV28,TRBJ2-6,NA,NA,CASRVSGLANVLTF,TGTGCCAGCAGGGTCTCCGGTCTGGCCAACGTCCTGACTTTC
TRBV20-1,TRBJ1-2,NA,few,CSAAREANYGYTF,TGCAGTGCGGCACGGGAGGCTAACTATGGCTACACCTTC
TRBV30,TRBJ1-2,NA,NA,CAWVNPSRRNGYTF,TGTGCCTGGGTAAATCCGTCGCGGAGGAATGGCTACACCTTC
TRBV7-9,TRBJ2-7,NA,NA,CASSPPFLGRRNYEQYF,TGTGCCAGCTCACCACCGTTCCTAGGACGGAGAAACTACGAGCAGTACTTC
TRBV15,TRBJ1-2,NA,NA,CATSSYSGSPGKGYTF,TGTGCCACCAGCAGCTATAGCGGGTCTCCAGGGAAAGGCTACACCTTC
TRBV29-1,TRBJ2-5,TRBD1,many,CSGLKTGGETQYF,TGCAGCGGCCTCAAGACAGGGGGAGAGACCCAGTACTTC
TRBV11-2,TRBJ2-7,NA,many,CASSFNQREQYF,TGTGCCAGCAGCTTCAATCAACGCGAGCAGTACTTC
TRBV5-8,TRBJ2-5,TRBD1,NA,CAGDRGRETQYF,TGTGCCGGCGACAGGGGGCGAGAGACCCAGTACTTC
TRBV10-3,TRBJ1-4,NA,many,CAISEVRQTNEKLFF,TGTGCCATCAGTGAGGTACGGCAGACAAATGAAAAACTGTTTTTT
TRBV4-1,TRBJ2-7,TRBD2,few,CASRRTSEYEQYF,TGCGCCAGCAGGCGGACTAGCGAGTACGAGCAGTACTTC
TRBV7-2,TRBJ2-5,TRBD1,many,CASTPAGQGYQETQYF,TGTGCCAGCACCCCGGCGGGACAGGGATACCAAGAGACCCAGTACTTC